Described below is a single T cell receptor (beta chain) sequence and its context. Its antigen is not known. Clones were read by immunoSEQ multiplex PCR, and TCRdb kept only the in-frame ones, dropping some. The repertoire holds roughly 55,000 clones, roughly nine tenths seen once, with 3.5% to 4% in the top ten. The CDR3 has 15 amino acids. Germline CDR1 and CDR2: MNHEY and SVGAGI. After removal of 7 bases from V and 4 bases from J, the junction contained 12 bases not matched to a gene. This record comes from a study of T cell responses to AZD1222 COVID-19 vaccine. Study summary: The study pooled second doses at about 4 or about 12 weeks. General study results and limits: There were repertoire samples only from the period after the peak T cell response. Among the donors, most were white British and more were female, and clonal diversity was possibly underestimated.

The receptor was isolated from an adult in good health. This chain joins TRBV6-5 and TRBJ1-2; TRBD1 aligns across 7 bases. Specimen: peripheral blood, collected on day 0 of AZD1222 vaccination. The CDR3 is CASNPGTAYTYGYTF. CDR3 coding DNA: TGTGCCAGCAACCCCGGGACAGCGTATACCTATGGCTACACCTTC.